These 26 T cell receptor beta chains came from one sample sequenced in a study of Graves' ophthalmopathy and Graves' hyperthyroidism. Amplifying from RNA transcripts, the study obtained TCR beta CDR3 regions. Amplification began with first-round RT-PCR using HTBI primers, then second-round multiplex PCR was performed. MiXCR was run by TCRdb on the multiplex PCR reads, yielding one entry per CDR3 protein. The table records just over 600,000 distinct CDR3 sequences, 22% of them present only once. Input material: peripheral blood. All receptors derive from a woman aged 18-35 years with stable Graves' hyperthyroidism. Some clones in this sample may be carry-over from other donors' samples.

The sample holds many counts of this clonotype. No conserved phenylalanine or tryptophan ends this CDR3, so it is likely a read error. The V gene is TRBV12-3 or TRBV12-4, the J gene TRBJ1-2, with a possible D match to TRBD1 (5 bases). This CDR3 is 13 amino acids long. Trimming pared 6 bases from V and 6 bases from J, leaving 14 bases between. CDR3 protein: CASSPKAGNGYTS. The CDR3 DNA reads TGTGCCAGCAGCCCAAAGGCAGGGAATGGCTACACCTCC.

The chain joins TRBV3-1 to TRBJ2-7, with unresolved D. CDR1 and CDR2 from the germline V gene are LGHDT and YNNKEL (reference sequence). The V and J ends lost 0 bases and 1 base respectively, with 13 bases between them. The CDR3 totals 16 residues. DNA for the CDR3: TGTGCCAGCAGCCAAGATCTAAGACGAGGTTCCTACGAGCAGTACTTC. Translated, it gives CASSQDLRRGSYEQYF.

There are a few counts of this clonotype. This sequence joins TRBV6-2 or TRBV6-3 and TRBJ1-1, with D unclear. CDR3 length equals 14 residues. The V gene lost 0 bases and the J gene lost 0 bases, with 5 bases spanning the gap. The germline gives CDR1 MNHEY, CDR2 SVGEGT. This CDR3 reads CASSYSEVNTEAFF. CDR3 nucleotides: TGTGCCAGCAGTTACTCGGAAGTGAACACTGAAGCTTTCTTT.

This clonotype has just a few counts. The rearrangement links TRBV2 to TRBJ2-2, with a tentative D call TRBD1 (6 bases). From germline, CDR1 is SNHLY and CDR2 FYNNEI. The V end was cut by 8 bases, the J end by 5 bases, with 24 bases between. The CDR3 has 17 residues. CDR3 loop: CASHTSRGGVLTGELFF. The DNA for the CDR3 is TGTGCCAGCCACACCAGTCGAGGGGGAGTTTTGACCGGGGAGCTGTTTTTT.

This clonotype was recorded at least ten times. This chain links TRBV19 with TRBJ1-5; weak D call: TRBD1 (6 bases). Germline V gives CDR1 LNHDA, CDR2 SQIVND (reference sequence). CDR3 length: 15 amino acids. V was clipped by 2 bases and J by 0 bases, with 8 bases between them. CDR3 bases: TGTGCCAGTAGTATAAGGGGGAATAGCAATCAGCCCCAGCATTTT. This sequence encodes CASSIRGNSNQPQHF. The whole variable domain, filled in from reference TRBV19 and TRBJ1-5, reads DGGITQSPKYLFRKEGQNVTLSCEQNLNHDAMYWYRQDPGQGLRLIYYSQIVNDFQKGDIAEGYSVSREKKESFPLTVTSAQKNPTAFYLCASSIRGNSNQPQHFGDGTRLSIL.

In this sample, this clonotype turned up a few times. V and J are TRBV7-8 and TRBJ1-2; 7 nucleotides align to TRBD1. CDR1 SGHVS and CDR2 FQNEAQ come from the germline V gene. After removal of 1 base from V and 8 bases from J, the junction contained 13 bases not matched to a gene. The CDR3 is 16 amino acids. The CDR3 spells CASSLGSEGALKGYTF. The CDR3 coding sequence is TGTGCCAGCAGCTTAGGATCTGAGGGGGCGCTTAAGGGCTACACCTTC.

This clonotype was observed many times. The chain joins TRBV24-1 to TRBJ1-5; the D is unclear. CDR3 length equals 13 residues. The V and J ends lost 1 base and 9 bases respectively, with 9 bases between them. From germline, CDR1 is KGHDR and CDR2 SFDVKD. The DNA of the CDR3 is TGTGCCACCAGTGATTTCGGGGTGCGGCCCCAGCATTTT. This codes for CATSDFGVRPQHF.

V and J are TRBV2 and TRBJ2-5; TRBD2 matches 13 bases. This CDR3 is built from 15 residues. Germline V lookup: CDR1 SNHLY, CDR2 FYNNEI. Trimming cost V 9 bases and J 1 base; bases outside gene matches: 5. The CDR3 here is CASPGLAGSQETQYF. Written as DNA, the CDR3 is TGTGCCAGTCCGGGACTAGCGGGGTCCCAAGAGACCCAGTACTTC.

The V call is TRBV15, the J call TRBJ2-7, with D maybe TRBD2 (6 bases). The CDR3 contains 12 residues. Trimming took off 0 bases at V and 7 bases at J, with 7 bases between the two ends. Germline V gene data show CDR1 as LNHNV and CDR2 as YYDKDF (reference sequence). CDR3 loop: CATSREGREQYF. In DNA, the CDR3 is TGTGCCACCAGCAGAGAGGGGAGGGAGCAGTACTTC.

This clonotype has ten or more counts. This chain connects TRBV7-3 to TRBJ1-3, with D uncertain. The CDR3 is 14 residues long. With 3 bases removed from V and 2 bases from J, the gap between germline ends came to 8 bases. CDR1 SGHTA and CDR2 FQGTGA come from the germline V gene. The CDR3, as DNA: TGTGCCAGCAGCTTCTCATCGCCTGGAAACACCATATATTTT. It translates to CASSFSSPGNTIYF.

This clonotype was picked up many times. The chain is built from TRBV29-1 and TRBJ1-2; the match to TRBD1 covers 7 bases. The CDR3 runs to 14 residues. V lost 6 bases to trimming and J lost 4 bases; unmatched junction nucleotides: 11. Germline loops: CDR1 SQVTM, CDR2 ANQGSEA. CDR3 sequence (DNA): TGCAGCGTCGAGGGGACAGTTCCCGTCTATGGCTACACCTTC. Amino acid sequence: CSVEGTVPVYGYTF.

A single count supports this clonotype. The CDR3 DNA follows: TGTGCCAGCAGCTTAGAGAGGGTTTCACCCCTCCACTTT. Its translation: CASSLERVSPLHF. V gene TRBV11-2 combines with J gene TRBJ1-6; D is ambiguous. Germline V gene lookup returns CDR1 SGHAT and CDR2 FQNNGV. V dropped 0 bases and J dropped 9 bases, with 6 bases sitting between them. This CDR3 comprises 13 residues. The whole variable domain, filled in from reference TRBV11-2 and TRBJ1-6, reads EAGVAQSPRYKIIEKRQSVAFWCNPISGHATLYWYQQILGQGPKLLIQFQNNGVVDDSQLPKDRFSAERLKGVDSTLKIQPAKLEDSAVYLCASSLERVSPLHFGNGTRLTVT.

This clonotype occurred many times. V is TRBV30 and J is TRBJ2-7; D remains ambiguous. The CDR3 is 12 residues long. Trimming removed 0 bases from V and 3 bases from J, with 6 bases in between. Germline V gene lookup returns CDR1 GTSNPN and CDR2 SVGIG (reference sequence). This chain's CDR3 is CAWSVVGYEQYF. In nucleotides, the CDR3 is TGTGCCTGGAGTGTTGTCGGCTACGAGCAGTACTTC.

This clonotype was seen repeatedly, ten times or more. This chain links TRBV4-1 with TRBJ1-1, with D possibly TRBD1 on 5 matching bases. CDR1 is MGHRA and CDR2 is YSYEKL in the germline V gene. This CDR3 spans 16 amino acids. V shed 5 bases and J shed 0 bases, with 16 bases lying between them. CDR3 sequence (DNA): TGCGCCAGCAGCTCAAGGTCACAGGCGGTGAACACTGAAGCTTTCTTT. Its translation is CASSSRSQAVNTEAFF.

This clonotype was found once. The chain combines TRBV20-1 with TRBJ2-5; perhaps TRBD1 as D (6 bases). The V end lost 6 bases, the J end lost 3 bases, and 17 bases lay between the germline ends. Germline lookup yields CDR1 DFQATT and CDR2 SNEGSKA (reference sequence). The length of the CDR3 is 14 residues. CDR3 nucleotide sequence: TGCAGTGCCATACAGGGTTCCCAAAAAGAGACCCAGTACTTC. This gives the protein CSAIQGSQKETQYF.

This clonotype appeared many times. The chain recombines TRBV9 with TRBJ1-2; a possible D gene is TRBD1 (6 bases). Germline values: CDR1 SGDLS, CDR2 YYNGEE. V was trimmed by 0 bases and J by 4 bases, leaving 13 bases between them. There are 15 residues in the CDR3. CDR3 nucleotide sequence: TGTGCCAGCAGCGTAGTTCCGGGGGCTGTCTATGGCTACACCTTC. Amino acid sequence: CASSVVPGAVYGYTF.

This clonotype was seen ten or more times. In nucleotides, the CDR3 is TGTGCCAGCAGTCCCCGGACACATCCCACCGGGCAGTACTTC. It is translated as CASSPRTHPTGQYF. The chain links TRBV12-3 or TRBV12-4 to TRBJ2-7, with a weak D call TRBD1 (5 bases). Trimming pared 5 bases from V and 9 bases from J, leaving 20 bases between. This CDR3 contains 14 residues.

This clonotype was detected many times. The chain has TRBV30 and TRBJ2-7, with TRBD2 matching 7 bases. From germline, CDR1 is GTSNPN and CDR2 SVGIG (reference sequence). The CDR3 is made up of 15 amino acids. The CDR3 DNA follows: TGTGCTTGGGTCCGGGCGGGAGCCCTCTCCTACGAGCAGTACTTC. Its protein product is CAWVRAGALSYEQYF.

Many counts were recorded for this clonotype. This rearrangement joins TRBV7-2 to TRBJ1-5; D unresolved. V was pared by 5 bases and J by 3 bases, with 8 bases between. The CDR3 is 13 residues long. CDR1 SGHTA and CDR2 FQGNSA come from the germline V gene. The CDR3 DNA reads as TGTGCCAGCAGCCCTTATAACAATCAGCCCCAGCATTTT. Amino acids: CASSPYNNQPQHF. The full variable domain, its missing parts supplied by reference TRBV7-2 and TRBJ1-5, is GAGVSQSPSNKVTEKGKDVELRCDPISGHTALYWYRQSLGQGLEFLIYFQGNSAPDKSGLPSDRFSAERTGGSVSTLTIQRTQQEDSAVYLCASSPYNNQPQHFGDGTRLSIL.

The chain joins TRBV12-3 or TRBV12-4 to TRBJ2-7; TRBD1 is a possible D gene (6 bases). There are 14 residues in the CDR3. With 6 bases removed from V and 2 bases from J, the gap between germline ends came to 14 bases. The CDR3 sequence is CASSPGAGTYEQYF. The CDR3 bases are TGTGCCAGCAGCCCAGGGGCCGGAACCTACGAGCAGTACTTC.

The chain uses TRBV4-2 and TRBJ2-3; 7 bases align to TRBD2. The CDR3 sequence is 16 residues long. Germline V lookup: CDR1 LGHNA, CDR2 YNFKEQ. The V and J ends lost 0 bases and 1 base, in that order; junction bases with no gene match: 4. The CDR3 sequence: CASSQDLAGGTDTQYF. CDR3 DNA sequence: TGTGCCAGCAGCCAAGATTTGGCGGGAGGCACAGATACGCAGTATTTT.

This clonotype came up many times. This rearrangement joins TRBV2 to TRBJ1-2; 8 bases are a match to TRBD1. After removal of 6 bases from V and 4 bases from J, the junction contained 7 bases not matched to a gene. The CDR3 loop spans 14 amino acids. Germline CDR1 and CDR2: SNHLY and FYNNEI. The CDR3 region has the DNA TGTGCCAGCAGAGCAGGGGGCGTTAGCTATGGCTACACCTTC. This codes for CASRAGGVSYGYTF.

This clonotype appeared many times. The chain uses TRBV19 and TRBJ2-5, with a possible D match to TRBD2 (5 bases). The germline V gene has CDR1 LNHDA and CDR2 SQIVND (reference sequence). This CDR3 region has 12 residues. The ends were cut back, 9 bases at V and 0 bases at J, with 8 bases in the middle. The CDR3 coding sequence is TGTGCCAGCAGCGGAAACCAAGAGACCCAGTACTTC. The encoded protein is CASSGNQETQYF. The variable domain in full, with the rest retrieved from reference TRBV19 and TRBJ2-5, is DGGITQSPKYLFRKEGQNVTLSCEQNLNHDAMYWYRQDPGQGLRLIYYSQIVNDFQKGDIAEGYSVSREKKESFPLTVTSAQKNPTAFYLCASSGNQETQYFGPGTRLLVL.

A few counts support this clonotype. The chain couples TRBV12-3 or TRBV12-4 to TRBJ2-7; D perhaps matches TRBD2 (6 bases). Trimming took 8 bases from V and 0 from J, leaving 17 bases between them. The CDR3 sequence is 15 residues long. DNA for the CDR3: TGTGCCAGCTCAGTCACCAGGGAGGTCTCCTACGAGCAGTACTTC. This encodes CASSVTREVSYEQYF.

Ten or more counts support this clonotype. The chain has TRBV13 and TRBJ1-2; D is undetermined. The CDR3 is 12 residues long. Germline values: CDR1 PRHDT, CDR2 FYEKMQ (reference sequence). V lost 3 bases and J lost 7, with 9 bases in between. The DNA of the CDR3 is TGTGCCAGCAGCTTTCAGGATCTTGGCTACACCTTC. Protein product: CASSFQDLGYTF.

There are many counts of this clonotype. This chain joins TRBV5-1 and TRBJ2-7; D may be TRBD1 or TRBD2 (5 bases each). This CDR3 has 16 amino acids. The germline CDR1 and CDR2 sequences are SGHRS and YFSETQ. V was trimmed by 3 bases and J by 0 bases, leaving 16 bases between them. The CDR3 is CASSYDGAGSSYEQYF. As DNA, the CDR3 is TGCGCCAGCAGCTATGATGGGGCAGGGAGCTCCTACGAGCAGTACTTC.